The clone carrying this T cell receptor beta chain was recorded a few times. Its antigen is undetermined. Germline V CDR1 and CDR2: MNHEY, SVGAGI. The CDR3 consists of 16 residues. Unmatched junction bases numbered 7, after V lost 0 bases and J lost 8 bases. Researchers tagged individual cDNA molecules with unique molecular identifiers. TCRdb itself ran the 5' RACE reads through MiXCR, one entry per CDR3 protein. The sample holds 25,000 to 30,000 distinct CDR3 sequences, around 5.4% seen once. This specimen comes from a study of early T cells in non-severe SARS-CoV-2 infection. Study-level information: Sequencing of unsorted whole blood was done on bulk RNA, leaving chains unpaired. Study observations and caveats: In VDJdb matching, anti-spike CD8 responses were favored while private and CD4 specificities went missing.

The V gene is TRBV6-5, the J gene TRBJ1-6, with 7 bases identical to TRBD1. The specimen sequenced was whole blood. The TCR comes from an adult who was a healthcare worker with PCR-confirmed SARS-CoV-2 infection or an uninfected control (not recorded which). CDR3 bases: TGTGCCAGCAGTTACTCAGTAGGCAGGGGGTATTCACCCCTCCACTTT. It translates to CASSYSVGRGYSPLHF.